Listed below are T cell receptor beta chains from one sample, sequenced in a study of T cell repertoires in cytomegalovirus infection. TCRdb re-called the reads with MiXCR, one entry per CDR3 protein. The data show under 200,000 distinct CDR3 sequences, with more than 9% seen just once and approximately 4.2% held by the top ten. The sample taken for sequencing was PBMCs. These receptor sequences come from a human donor in good health (CMV status not recorded). Some clones in this sample may be carry-over from other donors' samples. The CDR3 runs from the conserved cysteine through the conserved F or W. The listing skips clone size in some rows; elsewhere it reads once, few, many or a size class.

length	J	V	size	CDR3
15	TRBJ2-7	TRBV7-2	many	CASSSGLAGGVKQYF
14	TRBJ1-1	TRBV28	many	CVAERTAPGPEAFF
15	TRBJ1-1	TRBV15	-	CATSRAGTGATEAFF
15	TRBJ2-2	TRBV7-2	many	CASSLRERGTGELFF
16	TRBJ2-7	TRBV7-2	many	CASSPRSGRRSYEQYF
15	TRBJ2-5	TRBV24-1	-	CATSNNLAGRETQYF
16	TRBJ2-3	TRBV7-2	many	CASSLVRRSSTDTQYF
13	TRBJ2-3	TRBV7-6	many	CASSRDSTDTQYF
15	TRBJ2-3	TRBV7-9	-	CASMLGTGSTDTQYF
12	TRBJ1-2	TRBV7-6	few	CASSFSERGYTF
15	TRBJ1-4	TRBV7-9	many	CASSPSGGANEKLFF
16	TRBJ2-1	TRBV7-8	many	CASSLVRLAGGNEQFF
17	TRBJ1-2	TRBV7-2	many	CASSTPGQAGLAYGYTF
13	TRBJ2-3	TRBV28	many	CASRGPVTDTQYF
13	TRBJ2-3	TRBV20-1	-	CSATGPRADTQYF
16	TRBJ1-3	TRBV7-2	many	CASSEWTGRIGNTIYF
13	TRBJ2-5	TRBV10-3	-	CAISEGSAETQYF